This entry lists 15 T cell receptor beta chains sequenced from one sample in a study of cytomegalovirus exposure and HLA in healthy donors. PCR primers comprised 60 Vbeta and 13 Jbeta primers. Using immunoSEQ multiplex PCR, the repertoire was profiled, and TCRdb retains in-frame clones only, with some absent. The sample records about 160,000 clones, roughly two thirds being singletons. Sequenced: PBMCs. The receptors were sampled from a woman under 40 in good health and CMV-seronegative.

In nucleotides, the CDR3 is TGTGCCAGCAGCCTAGGACTAGCGGGGGTGGATGAGCAGTTCTTC. It codes for CASSLGLAGVDEQFF. This chain joins TRBV5-5 and TRBJ2-1; 13 nucleotides align to TRBD2. Germline loops: CDR1 SGHKS, CDR2 YYEKEE (reference sequence). V lost 4 bases to trimming and J lost 8 bases; unmatched junction nucleotides: 6. The CDR3 length is 15 residues.

The gene calls are TRBV28 and TRBJ1-4; TRBD1 might be the D (6 bases). CDR1 is MDHEN, CDR2 SYDVKM, per germline. This CDR3 region has 12 residues. The ends were cut back, 4 bases at V and 10 bases at J, with 10 bases in the middle. This chain's CDR3 is CASSSDSGKLFF. DNA of the CDR3: TGTGCCAGCAGTTCGGACAGTGGAAAACTGTTTTTT.

The chain couples TRBV5-6 to TRBJ2-2; weak D call: TRBD2 (6 bases). V lost 4 bases and J 8 bases, leaving 21 bases between the germline ends. Germline lookup yields CDR1 SGHDT and CDR2 YYEEEE. CDR3 length: 16 amino acids. The chain's CDR3 is CASSEHRRLEGGELFF. CDR3 DNA sequence: TGTGCCAGCAGCGAGCACAGGCGACTAGAGGGAGGGGAGCTGTTTTTT.

In its sample, this clone was seen a few times. The chain joins TRBV7-9 to TRBJ2-6, with 11 bases lining up with TRBD2. There are 19 residues in the CDR3. V dropped 5 bases and J dropped 3; count of bases not matched to a gene: 12. Germline assignment: CDR1 SEHNR and CDR2 FQNEAQ (reference sequence). The DNA for the CDR3 is TGTGCCAGCAGCAGGGGGCATAGCGGGAGGGGGGGTGGGGCCAACGTCCTGACTTTC. Residues: CASSRGHSGRGGGANVLTF.

The gene calls are TRBV14 and TRBJ1-4, with 8 nucleotides matching TRBD1. The CDR3 extends over 13 amino acids. Losses at the gene ends were 3 bases for V and 8 bases for J; bases not matched to a gene: 2. Germline V gene lookup returns CDR1 SGHDN and CDR2 FVKESK. The CDR3 DNA is TGTGCCAGCAGCCAGGGACAGGTGGAAAAACTGTTTTTT. As protein: CASSQGQVEKLFF.

V is TRBV2 and J is TRBJ2-6, with D possibly TRBD1 on 8 matching bases. V was clipped by 10 bases and J by 3 bases, with 16 bases between them. CDR1 and CDR2 (germline): SNHLY, FYNNEI. The CDR3 is 15 amino acids. CDR3 DNA: TGTGCCATACAGGGGGGAGGGAGTGGGGCCAACGTCCTGACTTTC. This encodes CAIQGGGSGANVLTF.

This chain uses TRBV19 with TRBJ1-5, with TRBD1 matching 8 bases. Germline loops: CDR1 LNHDA, CDR2 SQIVND (reference sequence). Trimming took 4 bases from V and 5 from J; bases not matched to a gene: 4. The CDR3 is 14 amino acids. Here the CDR3 reads CASSTGTGYQPQHF. The CDR3 DNA reads as TGTGCCAGTAGTACCGGGACAGGATATCAGCCCCAGCATTTT.

This chain uses TRBV28 with TRBJ1-6; 7 bases align to TRBD1. The CDR3 has 14 residues. The germline gives CDR1 MDHEN, CDR2 SYDVKM. Trimming cost V 6 bases and J 7 bases; bases outside gene matches: 6. CDR3 sequence (DNA): TGTGCCAGCAGGGGGACAGCCGGAAATTCACCCCTCCACTTT. This encodes CASRGTAGNSPLHF.

Many counts were recorded for this clone. The CDR3: CASERPGGEQFF. The CDR3 DNA is TGCGCCAGCGAGCGTCCCGGGGGTGAGCAGTTCTTC. The rearrangement uses TRBV4-1 and TRBJ2-1, with D perhaps TRBD2 (6 bases). There are 12 residues in the CDR3. Deletions cut 8 bases from V and 9 bases from J, with 14 bases between. The germline V gene has CDR1 MGHRA and CDR2 YSYEKL.

This clone is a singleton in its sample. The J gene is TRBJ1-6, the V gene TRBV2; 7 bases are a match to TRBD1. CDR3 size: 13 residues. V lost 6 bases to trimming and J lost 8 bases; unmatched junction nucleotides: 4. Germline V gene lookup returns CDR1 SNHLY and CDR2 FYNNEI. CDR3 region: CASRGQAYSPLHF. The CDR3 coding sequence is TGTGCCAGCAGAGGACAGGCCTATTCACCCCTCCACTTT. The full variable domain, rest sourced from reference TRBV2 and TRBJ1-6, is EPEVTQTPSHQVTQMGQEVILRCVPISNHLYFYWYRQILGQKVEFLVSFYNNEISEKSEIFDDQFSVERPDGSNFTLKIRSTKLEDSAMYFCASRGQAYSPLHFGNGTRLTVT.

This chain uses TRBV15 with TRBJ1-5, with D uncertain. Trimming removed 2 bases at V and 6 bases at J, with 11 bases between. The CDR3 consists of 14 residues. Germline V gene lookup returns CDR1 LNHNV and CDR2 YYDKDF (reference sequence). The DNA of the CDR3 is TGTGCCACCAGCAGATCGGTTGAGGGTCAGCCCCAGCATTTT. Translating gives CATSRSVEGQPQHF. Together with reference TRBV15 and TRBJ1-5, the CDR3 gives the full variable domain: DAMVIQNPRYQVTQFGKPVTLSCSQTLNHNVMYWYQQKSSQAPKLLFHYYDKDFNNEADTPDNFQSRRPNTSFCFLDIRSPGLGDTAMYLCATSRSVEGQPQHFGDGTRLSIL.

In its sample, this clone was seen once. The chain employs TRBV7-2 and TRBJ2-1; D is undetermined. V lost 0 bases and J 3 bases, leaving 9 bases between the germline ends. In germline, CDR1 is SGHTA, CDR2 FQGNSA. The CDR3 consists of 15 residues. The CDR3 loop is CASSLAARHYNEQFF. CDR3 bases: TGTGCCAGCAGCTTAGCGGCGCGGCACTACAATGAGCAGTTCTTC.

This chain connects TRBV10-3 to TRBJ2-2, with 9 bases identical to TRBD2. Germline values: CDR1 ENHRY, CDR2 SYGVKD. This CDR3 spans 18 amino acids. The V and J ends lost 0 bases and 0 bases, in that order; junction bases with no gene match: 5. The CDR3 region is CAISESAAGGSNTGELFF. In nucleotides, the CDR3 is TGTGCCATCAGTGAGTCGGCAGCGGGGGGTTCGAACACCGGGGAGCTGTTTTTT.

This clone was observed a few times. The genes are TRBV7-8 and TRBJ2-2, with 10 bases that match TRBD2. This CDR3 spans 15 amino acids. Germline V gene sequence: CDR1 SGHVS, CDR2 FQNEAQ. J lost 3 bases, V lost 6 bases, and 4 bases had no gene match. CDR3 sequence: CASRRLAGDTGELFF. The CDR3 DNA reads as TGTGCCAGCAGGAGGCTAGCGGGGGACACCGGGGAGCTGTTTTTT. Full variable domain (outside the CDR3, taken from reference TRBV7-8 and TRBJ2-2): GAGVSQSPRYKVAKRGQDVALRCDPISGHVSLFWYQQALGQGPEFLTYFQNEAQLDKSGLPSDRFFAERPEGSVSTLKIQRTQQEDSAVYLCASRRLAGDTGELFFGEGSRLTVL.

This chain links TRBV28 with TRBJ2-7; perhaps TRBD1 as D (6 bases). The CDR3 totals 13 residues. Trimming removed 6 bases from V and 3 bases from J, with 12 bases in between. From germline, CDR1 is MDHEN and CDR2 SYDVKM. The CDR3 here is CASSPGHHYEQYF. Written as DNA, the CDR3 is TGTGCCAGCAGCCCGGGACATCACTACGAGCAGTACTTC.